This entry is about one T cell receptor (beta chain). This clone has only one observation. What this receptor recognizes is not known. No qualities accompany the bases; no much larger clone lies one base away. The immunoSEQ Assay, a bias-controlled multiplex PCR, was used to amplify TCRbeta CDR3 regions from genomic DNA. Concerning the study's data processing: The number of nucleated cells in each sample was estimated by amplification of reference gene primers within the assay. Sequence reads were collapsed and filtered to measure the absolute abundance of every unique TCRbeta CDR3 rearrangement. Productive Simpson clonality was computed per sample as the square root of Simpson's diversity index over productive rearrangements. TCRdb provides this immuneACCESS table in a form limited to in-frame rearrangements. Some clones are lacking; in checked studies, under half of them reflect an unresolved V gene, and why the rest are absent is not known. Clone size and V and J calls were adopted from that table, with D and trimming inferred from the DNA. This sample has more than 200,000 clones in its table, and roughly 80% of those were observed once. 1.8% of the sample is taken by the ten largest.

V loses 3 bases, J loses 3 bases, and the germline ends lie 19 bases apart. Via the germline V gene (reference sequence), CDR1 is SGHNT and CDR2 YYREEE. Measured from the cysteine to the phenylalanine, the CDR3 is 17 residues long. Only CDR3 DNA is held: 51 bases, read in frame from base 1. This entry is derived from a study of blood T cell repertoires in COVID-19 (dated by TCRdb to the early 2020s). With regard to the full study: Samples covering the acute and convalescent phases of COVID-19 were provided by collaborators in the United States, Italy and Spain. Deeply sampled blood TCRbeta repertoires from subjects exposed to, actively infected with, or recovered from COVID-19 were included in the dataset. The repertoires were released in a freely available public database meant as a resource for research on the immune response to SARS-CoV-2. The sample metadata nearly always contained a de-identified subject ID, COVID-19 status, age in years and sex. Where available, HLA class I and class II types were taken from metadata supplied by the sample provider and were not determined by assay-based typing. The material from the prospective study consisted of cDNA or gDNA derived from T cells, B-cell-depleted T cells, or PBMCs. Samples were obtained from the ongoing ImmuneRACE study (first 160 participants) and from over a thousand subjects provided by 6 global collaborators. Study-wide conclusions, independent of this receptor: The amount of clinical and demographic metadata varied by source and participant and was provided uncurated.

Participants in the prospective study were aged roughly 18 to 100 years, lived in over 20 United States geographic areas, and enrolled through a virtual design. In the prospective study, participants were assigned to cohorts based on the clinical history participants reported in a screening survey and a study questionnaire. Recovered participants in ImmuneRACE Cohort 3 were defined as having two consecutive negative NP/OP PCR tests, clearance from a healthcare professional, or resolution of symptoms. Mobile phlebotomists in the prospective study collected whole blood, serum and a nasopharyngeal or oropharyngeal swab from every participant. Participants in the prospective study had the option to provide additional blood draws and questionnaires over a roughly 2-month period. Before DNA extraction, prospective study blood samples were shipped either frozen or at room temperature.

The TCR originated in a man aged 60 to 69 who had recovered from COVID-19. The sequencing input was PBMCs or T cells enriched from blood (not recorded which). The rearrangement joined TRBV5-4 to TRBJ2-1; a tentative D match to TRBD2 spans 6 bases. The CDR3 sequence is CASSWGVGTDIYNEQFF. The nucleotides are TGTGCCAGCAGCTGGGGGGTCGGGACGGATATCTACAATGAGCAGTTCTTC.